This record covers a single T cell receptor beta chain. What it binds is not known. This entry comes from a study of T cell repertoires in cytomegalovirus infection. Turning to the study itself: From public TCR beta signatures came an indication of both CMV infection and matching HLA type. General study results and limits: CMV-specific TCR beta clonotypes restricted by HLA-C dominated the ex vivo response. Cumulated frequencies of public TCR beta families served to identify carriers of CMV plus the relevant HLA.

MiXCR, run by TCRdb on the reads, gives a single entry per CDR3 protein. The table shows some 180,000 distinct CDR3 sequences, with around 20% occurring only once. V shed 4 bases and J shed 4 bases, with 10 bases lying between them. The CDR3 runs 14 residues. Germline V CDR1 and CDR2: MNHEY, SVGAGI. The chain is built from TRBV6-5 and TRBJ1-4; D gene unclear. The sequenced material came from PBMCs. The sequence derives from a human donor in good health (CMV status not recorded). Some clones in this sample may be carry-over from other donors' samples. The DNA of the CDR3 is TGTGCCAGCAGTTCCGAGGTCCTTAATGAAAAACTGTTTTTT. Translating gives CASSSEVLNEKLFF.